The 25 T cell receptor beta chains presented below share a single source sample, sequenced in a study of T cells in Graves' hyperthyroidism and ophthalmopathy. RNA transcripts served as the template for amplifying TCR beta CDR3 regions. First-round RT-PCR of the TCR CDR3 relied on the HTBI primer set. TCRdb called the multiplex PCR reads again in MiXCR, with one record for every CDR3 protein. The sample consists of about 360,000 distinct CDR3 sequences, under 15% of them appearing once. The sample comprised blood. These receptors originate from a woman under 30 with Graves' hyperthyroidism.

The V gene is TRBV9, the J gene TRBJ1-6, with D possibly being TRBD1 (6 bases). The germline CDR1 and CDR2 sequences are SGDLS and YYNGEE. With 3 bases removed from V and 8 bases from J, the gap between germline ends came to 12 bases. CDR3 length equals 14 residues. The CDR3 DNA reads TGTGCCAGCAGCGCAGACGACAGGCATTCACCCCTCCACTTT. Its translation: CASSADDRHSPLHF. The entire variable domain, with the rest obtained from reference TRBV9 and TRBJ1-6, is as follows: DSGVTQTPKHLITATGQRVTLRCSPRSGDLSVYWYQQSLDQGLQFLIQYYNGEERAKGNILERFSAQQFPDLHSELNLSSLELGDSALYFCASSADDRHSPLHFGNGTRLTVT.

Ten or more counts support this clonotype. The V and J genes are TRBV2 and TRBJ1-2; D is unclear. CDR1 and CDR2 from the germline V gene are SNHLY and FYNNEI. The CDR3 consists of 11 residues. Trimming took 10 bases from V and 8 from J, leaving 14 bases between them. CDR3 DNA sequence: TGTGCCATGCAAGCGGGAGCGGGCTACACCTTC. Translated: CAMQAGAGYTF.

The chain links TRBV2 to TRBJ1-1, with TRBD1 matching 9 bases. The CDR3 totals 14 residues. The germline V gene has CDR1 SNHLY and CDR2 FYNNEI. The V segment lost 10 bases and the J segment 2 bases; nucleotides outside the gene matches: 8. CDR3: CANARDRANTEAFF. The CDR3 nucleotides are TGTGCCAACGCGCGGGACAGGGCCAACACTGAAGCTTTCTTT. The variable domain in full, with the rest retrieved from reference TRBV2 and TRBJ1-1, is EPEVTQTPSHQVTQMGQEVILRCVPISNHLYFYWYRQILGQKVEFLVSFYNNEISEKSEIFDDQFSVERPDGSNFTLKIRSTKLEDSAMYFCANARDRANTEAFFGQGTRLTVV.

This rearrangement joins TRBV7-2 to TRBJ2-3; the D gene is possibly TRBD2 (7 bases). The CDR3 consists of 15 residues. Germline lookup yields CDR1 SGHTA and CDR2 FQGNSA. Between the trimmed V and J ends, which lost 0 bases and 6 bases, there was a span of 13 bases. CDR3 residues: CASSLAGAGADTQYF. Written as DNA, the CDR3 is TGTGCCAGCAGCTTAGCGGGGGCGGGAGCGGATACGCAGTATTTT.

This clonotype was seen a handful of times. J is TRBJ2-7 and V is TRBV11-2; D uncertain. V dropped 6 bases and J dropped 0 bases, with 18 bases sitting between them. The CDR3 has 16 amino acids. CDR1 and CDR2 from the germline V gene are SGHAT and FQNNGV. The DNA of the CDR3 is TGTGCCAGCAGTTCCGCGATGCAGACGAGCTCCTACGAGCAGTACTTC. Amino acid sequence: CASSSAMQTSSYEQYF.

This clonotype was counted many times. This chain joins TRBV16 and TRBJ1-1, with D possibly matching TRBD1 (5 bases). The CDR3 has 14 residues. Per germline, CDR1 KGHSY and CDR2 FQNENV. V lost 4 bases and J 6 bases, leaving 15 bases between the germline ends. The DNA for the CDR3 is TGTGCCAGCAGCCCGATCGGGGCCAACCCTGAAGCTTTCTTT. Amino acids: CASSPIGANPEAFF.

In this sample, this clonotype turned up many times. V and J are TRBV7-2 and TRBJ2-2; D not resolved. V lost 6 bases and J lost 6, with 14 bases in between. The CDR3 length is 14 residues. From germline, CDR1 is SGHTA and CDR2 FQGNSA. In DNA, the CDR3 is TGTGCCAGCAGGGGTCCCATGCGTCCCGGGGAGCTGTTTTTT. It is translated as CASRGPMRPGELFF.

This clonotype has ten or more counts. The chain couples TRBV7-9 to TRBJ1-5, with a tentative D call TRBD1 (6 bases). The CDR3 consists of 15 residues. Per germline, CDR1 SEHNR and CDR2 FQNEAQ (reference sequence). The V end was cut by 6 bases, the J end by 6 bases, with 18 bases between. The DNA for the CDR3 is TGTGCCAGCAGTCCGGCCGGGGGCCCTAGTCAGCCCCAGCATTTT. It yields the protein CASSPAGGPSQPQHF.

Ten or more counts support this clonotype. The chain recombines TRBV3-1 with TRBJ1-1, with 7 nucleotides matching TRBD1. CDR1 and CDR2 (germline): LGHDT, YNNKEL (reference sequence). CDR3 size: 13 residues. V gave up 4 bases and J gave up 6 bases; unmatched junction bases: 5. CDR3 sequence (DNA): TGTGCCAGCAGCCTTACAGGGGACGCTGAAGCTTTCTTT. Protein product: CASSLTGDAEAFF.

CDR3 nucleotides: TGTGCCACCAGTAGCGGGGGCTCTGGGGCCAACGTCCTGACTTTC. The encoded protein is CATSSGGSGANVLTF. J is TRBJ2-6 and V is TRBV24-1, with 8 bases matching TRBD2. Looked up from germline, CDR1 is KGHDR and CDR2 is SFDVKD. The junction had 0 bases not matched to a gene; V was cut back by 6 bases and J by 0 bases. The CDR3 consists of 15 residues.

This clonotype has just a few counts. The chain joins TRBV14 to TRBJ2-1, with 10 positions matching TRBD2. The CDR3 spans 15 residues. Losses at the gene ends were 7 bases for V and 7 bases for J; bases not matched to a gene: 10. Germline lookup yields CDR1 SGHDN and CDR2 FVKESK. The CDR3 coding sequence is TGTGCCAGCAAAAGCGGGAGGGCCGGTATAAATGAGCAGTTCTTC. Its translation is CASKSGRAGINEQFF.

In regard to this clonotype: This may stem from a read error, because a much larger clone lies one nucleotide away. The rearrangement uses TRBV7-2 and TRBJ1-2; 7 bases fit TRBD1. Germline loops: CDR1 SGHTA, CDR2 FQGNSA. This CDR3 region has 15 residues. V trimming: 5 bases; J trimming: 8 bases; junction bases outside the gene matches: 14. DNA for the CDR3: TGTGCCAGCAGCCCCCGACAGGGAGGGCTATGGGGCTACACCTTC. Its protein product is CASSPRQGGLWGYTF.

This clonotype was found many times. This sequence joins TRBV7-2 and TRBJ1-1; 8 positions match TRBD1. The CDR3 has 15 residues. The V gene's germline CDR1 is SGHTA and CDR2 FQGNSA. J gave up 4 bases and V 2 bases, and 6 bases lay outside the gene matches. The CDR3 DNA reads as TGTGCCAGCAGCTTACAGGGGGCACTGGGCACTGAAGCTTTCTTT. Protein product: CASSLQGALGTEAFF.

In this sample, this clonotype turned up many times. The CDR3 DNA is TGCAGCGTCGGACAGGGAGGGTACGAGCAGTACTTC. Translation: CSVGQGGYEQYF. The chain joins TRBV29-1 to TRBJ2-7, with D possibly matching TRBD1 (8 bases). Germline V gene lookup returns CDR1 SQVTM and CDR2 ANQGSEA. This CDR3 is built from 12 residues. Trimming removed 6 bases at V and 4 bases at J, with 13 bases between.

This clonotype was observed many times. The rearrangement joins TRBV29-1 to TRBJ2-7, with D unclear. CDR1 and CDR2 from the germline V gene are SQVTM and ANQGSEA. V lost 4 bases, J lost 6 bases, and 16 bases lay in between. CDR3 length: 13 residues. The CDR3 nucleotides read TGCAGCGTTGGTGGAAGGGCGTGGGGCGAGCAGTACTTC. The encoded protein is CSVGGRAWGEQYF.

Comment on this clonotype: This may arise from a read error, as a much more abundant clone is one base away. In DNA, the CDR3 is TGTGCCTGGAGTGGCCCGAGCGGGAGGACCTACAATGAGCAGTTCTTC. Its protein product is CAWSGPSGRTYNEQFF. The chain is built from TRBV30 and TRBJ2-1, with 9 bases identical to TRBD2. Germline loops: CDR1 GTSNPN, CDR2 SVGIG (reference sequence). This CDR3 spans 16 amino acids. Trimming removed 1 base from V and 2 bases from J; junction bases left unmatched: 6.

This clonotype occurred many times. The chain has TRBV6-1 and TRBJ1-5, with 7 positions matching TRBD1. Trimming at V came to 8 bases and at J to 2 bases, leaving 12 bases not matched to a gene. The CDR3 is 16 residues long. Germline V gene data show CDR1 as MNHNS and CDR2 as SASEGT. The CDR3 spells CASLGQVGYGNQPQHF. The CDR3 DNA reads as TGTGCCAGCCTCGGACAGGTAGGGTATGGCAATCAGCCCCAGCATTTT.

The gene calls are TRBV20-1 and TRBJ1-4; D not resolved. This CDR3 contains 14 residues. Looked up from germline, CDR1 is DFQATT and CDR2 is SNEGSKA (reference sequence). The germline V and J ends were trimmed by 3 bases and 11 bases, with 19 bases remaining between them. The CDR3 region is CSARGDYLGWKLFF. The CDR3 DNA reads TGCAGTGCTAGGGGAGACTACCTCGGGTGGAAACTGTTTTTT.

On this clonotype: It may be a read error: a sequence one base away is much more abundant. This chain joins TRBV20-1 and TRBJ2-1; 9 bases map to TRBD2. The CDR3 is 14 residues long. The germline CDR1 and CDR2 sequences are DFQATT and SNEGSKA (reference sequence). V shed 5 bases and J 10 bases; nucleotides not matched to a gene: 12. This CDR3 is CSARTSEDRKEQFF. CDR3 nucleotide sequence: TGCAGTGCTCGGACTAGCGAGGACCGTAAAGAGCAGTTCTTC.

The table lists this clonotype with many counts. The rearrangement links TRBV19 to TRBJ1-6; D may be TRBD1 (6 bases). Germline CDR1 LNHDA, CDR2 SQIVND (reference sequence). Trimming removed 10 bases from V and 13 bases from J, with 23 bases in between. The CDR3 extends over 14 amino acids. CDR3 amino acids: CATSTQGGNLPLHF. The CDR3 coding sequence is TGTGCCACCTCAACCCAAGGGGGGAATCTCCCCCTCCACTTT.

This clonotype was picked up a small number of times. The chain couples TRBV27 to TRBJ2-3; either TRBD1 or TRBD2 may fit D (5 bases each). Trimming took 6 bases from V and 0 from J, leaving 13 bases between them. This CDR3 is built from 15 residues. Germline lookup yields CDR1 MNHEY and CDR2 SMNVEV (reference sequence). The CDR3 loop reads CASSRGVPSTDTQYF. The DNA for the CDR3 is TGTGCCAGCAGCCGAGGGGTACCTAGCACAGATACGCAGTATTTT.

This clonotype was counted at least ten times. V and J are TRBV11-2 and TRBJ2-1; D gene unclear. Germline V gene sequence: CDR1 SGHAT, CDR2 FQNNGV. V gave up 3 bases and J gave up 11 bases, with 8 bases separating them. This CDR3 region has 11 residues. The CDR3 nucleotides read TGTGCCAGCAGCTTGGGAAGTAAGCAGTTCTTC. Its protein product is CASSLGSKQFF.

This clonotype came up a few times. It may be a read error: a sequence one base away is much more abundant. The CDR3 sequence is CASSRAGKATEAFF. The CDR3 DNA sequence: TGTGCCAGCAGTCGAGCAGGGAAGGCCACTGAAGCTTTCTTT. The chain links TRBV28 to TRBJ1-1, with D possibly being TRBD1 (5 bases). The CDR3 runs to 14 residues. V was trimmed by 5 bases and J by 4 bases, leaving 14 bases between them. Germline V gene sequence: CDR1 MDHEN, CDR2 SYDVKM.

This clonotype was observed a handful of times. The chain has TRBV6-2 or TRBV6-3 and TRBJ2-1; TRBD2 matches 9 bases. The CDR3 has 11 amino acids. The germline V gene has CDR1 MNHEY and CDR2 SVGEGT. The V and J ends lost 7 bases and 9 bases, in that order; junction bases with no gene match: 1. CDR3 sequence (DNA): TGTGCCAGCACTAGCGGGATTGAGCAGTTCTTC. Its translation: CASTSGIEQFF.

Concerning this clonotype itself: Sequence at one end of the junction differs from germline and may be a read error. The chain is built from TRBV11-2 and TRBJ2-1, with 11 bases fitting TRBD2. In germline, CDR1 is SGHAT, CDR2 FQNNGV. The CDR3 sequence is 15 residues long. CDR3 residues: CASGYSGGGWNEQSF. In DNA form, the CDR3 reads TGTGCCAGCGGCTATAGCGGGGGGGGATGGAATGAGCAGTCCTTC. Full variable domain (rest looked up from reference TRBV11-2 and TRBJ2-1): EAGVAQSPRYKIIEKRQSVAFWCNPISGHATLYWYQQILGQGPKLLIQFQNNGVVDDSQLPKDRFSAERLKGVDSTLKIQPAKLEDSAVYLCASGYSGGGWNEQSFGPGTRLTVL.